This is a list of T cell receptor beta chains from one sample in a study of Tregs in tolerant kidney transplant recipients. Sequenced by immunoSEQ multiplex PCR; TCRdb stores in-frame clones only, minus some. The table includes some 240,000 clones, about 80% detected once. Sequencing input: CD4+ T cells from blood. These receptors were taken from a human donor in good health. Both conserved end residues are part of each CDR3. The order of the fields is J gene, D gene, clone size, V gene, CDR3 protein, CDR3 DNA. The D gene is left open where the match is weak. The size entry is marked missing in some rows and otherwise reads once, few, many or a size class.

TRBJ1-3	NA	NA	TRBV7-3	CASSLGGSGNTIYF	TGTGCCAGCAGCTTAGGGGGATCTGGAAACACCATATATTTT
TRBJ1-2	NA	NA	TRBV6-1	CASSEQGFGYTF	TGTGCCAGCAGTGAACAGGGTTTTGGCTACACCTTC
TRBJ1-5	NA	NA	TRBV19	CASSRQGLNQPQHF	TGTGCCAGTAGTCGGCAGGGCCTCAATCAGCCCCAGCATTTT
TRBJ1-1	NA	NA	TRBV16	CASSQTVWPLNTEAFF	TGTGCCAGCAGCCAAACAGTTTGGCCATTGAACACTGAAGCTTTCTTT
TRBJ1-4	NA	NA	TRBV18	CASFSDSFGEKLFF	TGTGCCAGCTTTTCGGACTCTTTCGGGGAAAAACTGTTTTTT
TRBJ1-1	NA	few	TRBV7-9	CASSFPPSSGGTEAFF	TGTGCCAGCAGCTTCCCCCCATCATCGGGGGGAACTGAAGCTTTCTTT
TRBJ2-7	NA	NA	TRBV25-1	CASSELDSPYEQYF	TGTGCCAGCAGTGAATTGGACAGCCCCTACGAGCAGTACTTC
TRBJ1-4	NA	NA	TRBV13	CASSLRVLNEKLFF	TGTGCCAGCAGCTTAAGGGTGTTGAATGAAAAACTGTTTTTT
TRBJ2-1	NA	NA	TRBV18	CASSPPGVYNEQFF	TGTGCCAGCTCACCACCGGGGGTCTACAATGAGCAGTTCTTC
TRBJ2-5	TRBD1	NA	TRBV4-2	CASSQEWVGQGRETQYF	TGTGCCAGCAGCCAAGAATGGGTAGGACAGGGAAGAGAGACCCAGTACTTC
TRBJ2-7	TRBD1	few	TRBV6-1	CASTGQAYEQYF	TGTGCCAGTACGGGACAGGCCTACGAGCAGTACTTC
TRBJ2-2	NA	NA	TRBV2	CASSVTLANTGELFF	TGTGCCAGCAGTGTTACACTAGCGAACACCGGGGAGCTGTTTTTT
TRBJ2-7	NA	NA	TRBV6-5	CASSYSRTAPPEQYF	TGTGCCAGCAGTTACTCCAGAACAGCGCCCCCCGAGCAGTACTTC
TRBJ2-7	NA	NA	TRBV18	CASSPATGSTYEQHF	TGTGCCAGCTCACCTGCAACAGGGAGCACCTACGAGCAGCACTTC
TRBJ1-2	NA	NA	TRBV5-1	CASAGTGQGYGYTF	TGCGCCAGCGCGGGGACGGGGCAGGGGTATGGCTACACCTTC
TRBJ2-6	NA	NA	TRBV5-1	CASSLVAGSSGANVLTF	TGCGCCAGCAGCTTGGTCGCAGGTTCGTCTGGGGCCAACGTCCTGACTTTC
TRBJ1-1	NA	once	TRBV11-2	CASTAENTEAFF	TGTGCCAGCACAGCAGAGAACACTGAAGCTTTCTTT
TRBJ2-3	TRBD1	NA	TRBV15	CATSRSRDRATDTQYF	TGTGCCACCAGCAGAAGCCGGGACAGGGCCACAGATACGCAGTATTTT
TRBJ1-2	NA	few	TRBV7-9	CASIGGDYGYTF	TGTGCCAGCATCGGGGGGGACTATGGCTACACCTTC
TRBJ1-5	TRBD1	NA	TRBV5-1	CASSLGPEQGAGQPQHF	TGCGCCAGCAGCTTGGGGCCTGAACAGGGGGCCGGTCAGCCCCAGCATTTT
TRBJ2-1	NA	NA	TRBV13	CASSPTEEDEQFF	TGTGCCAGCAGCCCGACAGAAGAGGATGAGCAGTTCTTC
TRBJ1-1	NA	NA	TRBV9	CASSVAGNMNTEAFF	TGTGCCAGCAGCGTAGCGGGGAATATGAACACTGAAGCTTTCTTT
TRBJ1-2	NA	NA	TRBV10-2	CASRRQTRGGTNGYTF	TGCGCCAGCAGGCGCCAAACCCGGGGGGGAACTAACGGCTACACCTTC
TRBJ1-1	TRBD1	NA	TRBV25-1	CASSEPTGTGSPEAFF	TGTGCCAGCAGTGAACCAACGGGGACAGGGAGTCCTGAAGCTTTCTTT
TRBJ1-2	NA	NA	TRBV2	CASSESAGIIYGYTF	TGTGCCAGCAGTGAATCTGCAGGGATCATCTATGGCTACACCTTC